The clone carrying this T cell receptor beta chain was picked up a small number of times. Its antigen remains unidentified. Healthy and HIV-negative, the adult donors had no recent acute infections or vaccinations. The germline CDR1 and CDR2 sequences are MRHNA and SNTAGT. V lost 3 bases, J lost 4 bases, and 4 bases stayed unmatched. This CDR3 spans 15 amino acids. As processed by the authors: From ImmunoSEQ came sequences covering only the junction and carrying no quality scores, so filtering differed. Sequencing used immunoSEQ multiplex PCR; TCRdb keeps in-frame clones, though not all of them. The DNA gave D and trimming, while V, J and clone size come from that table. The sample consists of 75,000 to 100,000 clones, about half of them appearing once. These data come from a study of shared clonotypes between healthy human individuals. The wider study: The composition of the donors was a couple of women and a few men aged 18 to 49.

Findings of the study overall: Researchers sampled blood only, noting tissue repertoires likely differ.

This sequence was found in a woman in her thirties or forties in good health. Some clones in this sample may be carry-over from other donors' samples. The sequenced sample was PBMCs. The chain joins TRBV6-4 to TRBJ2-3; 10 bases are shared with TRBD2. This CDR3 is CASSEAAGGADTQYF. DNA for the CDR3: TGTGCCAGCAGTGAGGCAGCGGGAGGGGCAGATACGCAGTATTTT.